These T cell receptor beta chains were read from a single sample in a study of blood T cell repertoires in COVID-19. The repertoire was sequenced with immunoSEQ multiplex PCR; TCRdb's copy has only in-frame clones and lacks some. Of approximately 93,000 clones in the sample, approximately 87% are singletons; the top ten hold approximately 1%. Sequencing was done on a sample of peripheral blood. Receptors were obtained from a human donor in a cohort sampled during active COVID-19. CDR3s include the opening cysteine and the closing phenylalanine or tryptophan. Each record gives: V gene, J gene, CDR3 protein.

v_call: TRBV5-1; j_call: TRBJ2-7; cdr3_aa: CASSLKRIDSYEQYF
v_call: TRBV11-3; j_call: TRBJ2-7; cdr3_aa: CASSSRRPYEQYF
v_call: TRBV18; j_call: TRBJ1-6; cdr3_aa: CASSLRESSSPLHF
v_call: TRBV24-1; j_call: TRBJ2-2; cdr3_aa: CATSVDRGNTGELFF
v_call: TRBV3-1/TRBV3-2; j_call: TRBJ2-6; cdr3_aa: CASSQADSFVAGGPSGANVLTF
v_call: TRBV18; j_call: TRBJ1-2; cdr3_aa: CASSPATGDYGYTF
v_call: TRBV28; j_call: TRBJ2-3; cdr3_aa: CASDRGSTGTDTQYF
v_call: TRBV19; j_call: TRBJ2-6; cdr3_aa: CASSITDTGANVLTF
v_call: TRBV14; j_call: TRBJ1-1; cdr3_aa: CASSATLNTEAFF
v_call: TRBV28; j_call: TRBJ2-7; cdr3_aa: CASSPIPSNLRGRTSARYEQYF
v_call: TRBV29-1; j_call: TRBJ2-1; cdr3_aa: CSVGKEDNEQFF
v_call: TRBV2; j_call: TRBJ2-3; cdr3_aa: CASTVGTDTQYF
v_call: TRBV12-3/TRBV12-4; j_call: TRBJ2-5; cdr3_aa: CASSILETQYF
v_call: TRBV2; j_call: TRBJ2-5; cdr3_aa: CASSGGETETQYF